This T cell receptor (beta chain) was identified during a study of OX40 agonist ivuxolimab in advanced cancers. Across the study: Ivuxolimab is a fully human IgG2 antibody that activates OX40 (CD134).

It was autoimmune disease history or systemic immunosuppression that excluded patients. Libraries were prepared by immunoSEQ multiplex PCR; TCRdb keeps only in-frame clonotypes and omits some of them. The table includes 15,000 to 20,000 clones, about 80% detected once. Study outcomes and limitations: In general, CD8+ T cells held more expanded clones than CD4+ did, on average.

Worth noting for this clone: Its antigen is not identified.

V gave up 4 bases and J gave up 7 bases, with 23 bases separating them. The germline V gene has CDR1 SEHNR and CDR2 FQNEAQ (reference sequence). The CDR3 loop spans 16 amino acids. The sample in question was CD4+ or CD8+ T cells sorted from blood, obtained in a trial of the OX40 agonist ivuxolimab. This receptor was obtained from an adult with an advanced solid tumor such as melanoma, head and neck, liver or kidney cancer. The V and J genes are TRBV7-9 and TRBJ2-7; maybe TRBD2 (6 bases). The CDR3 spells CASSSSEGRAQEEQYF. The CDR3 bases are TGTGCCAGCAGCTCCTCGGAGGGCAGGGCCCAGGAAGAGCAGTACTTC.